This TCR beta chain originates from a study of cytomegalovirus exposure and HLA in healthy donors. Findings and limits, study-wide: Reports showed the classifier diagnosing cytomegalovirus status with high specificity and sensitivity.

Both 60 Vbeta primers and 13 Jbeta primers went into the PCR. This table comes from immunoSEQ multiplex PCR, and its TCRdb copy is limited to in-frame clones, with some not included. The sample contains about 92,000 clones, 84% of which appear only once. This CDR3 has 17 amino acids. Trimming pared 0 bases from V and 0 bases from J, leaving 12 bases between. The germline V gene encodes CDR1 SEHNR and CDR2 FQNEAQ (reference sequence). Remarks on this clone: Its antigen is undetermined.

Each donor's status was that of a healthy bone marrow donor. Specimen: PBMCs. This rearrangement joins TRBV7-9 to TRBJ1-5, with D maybe TRBD1 (5 bases). The receptor comes from a woman aged 18-35 years in good health and CMV-seropositive. This CDR3 reads CASSLARTPYSNQPQHF. DNA of the CDR3: TGTGCCAGCAGCTTAGCGCGGACACCTTATAGCAATCAGCCCCAGCATTTT.